This record covers a single TCR beta chain. Germline values: CDR1 LGHDT, CDR2 YNNKEL (reference sequence). This CDR3 comprises 13 residues. Trimming removed 5 bases at V and 4 bases at J, with 9 bases between. These data originate in a study of blood T cell repertoires in COVID-19. Study-wide background: PBMCs, B-cell-depleted T cells, or T cells were the source of the cDNA or gDNA that made up the material.

The protocol was immunoSEQ multiplex PCR, while the TCRdb copy is restricted to in-frame clones and leaves out a portion. The sample shows about 41,000 clones, 65% to 80% of them seen only once. The TCR sequence derives from a man older than 75 with acute or convalescent COVID-19. The sequencing input was peripheral blood. The chain has TRBV3-1 (or the pseudogene TRBV3-2) and TRBJ1-5, with a possible D match to TRBD1 (5 bases). CDR3: CASSVQVNQPQHF. The CDR3 DNA is TGTGCCAGCAGCGTACAGGTAAATCAGCCCCAGCATTTT.